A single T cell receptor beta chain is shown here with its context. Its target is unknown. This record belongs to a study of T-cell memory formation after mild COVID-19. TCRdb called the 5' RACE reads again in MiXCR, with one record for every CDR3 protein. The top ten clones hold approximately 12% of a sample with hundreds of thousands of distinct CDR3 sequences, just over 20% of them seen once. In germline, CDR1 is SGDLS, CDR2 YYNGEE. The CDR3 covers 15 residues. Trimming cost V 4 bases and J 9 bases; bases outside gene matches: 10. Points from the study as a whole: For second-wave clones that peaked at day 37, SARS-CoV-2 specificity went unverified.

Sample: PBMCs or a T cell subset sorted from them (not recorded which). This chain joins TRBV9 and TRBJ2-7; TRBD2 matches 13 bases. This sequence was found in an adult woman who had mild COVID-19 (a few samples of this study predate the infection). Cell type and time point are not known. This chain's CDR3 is CASSPGLAGAVGQYF. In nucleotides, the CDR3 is TGTGCCAGCAGCCCTGGACTAGCGGGAGCAGTTGGGCAGTACTTC.